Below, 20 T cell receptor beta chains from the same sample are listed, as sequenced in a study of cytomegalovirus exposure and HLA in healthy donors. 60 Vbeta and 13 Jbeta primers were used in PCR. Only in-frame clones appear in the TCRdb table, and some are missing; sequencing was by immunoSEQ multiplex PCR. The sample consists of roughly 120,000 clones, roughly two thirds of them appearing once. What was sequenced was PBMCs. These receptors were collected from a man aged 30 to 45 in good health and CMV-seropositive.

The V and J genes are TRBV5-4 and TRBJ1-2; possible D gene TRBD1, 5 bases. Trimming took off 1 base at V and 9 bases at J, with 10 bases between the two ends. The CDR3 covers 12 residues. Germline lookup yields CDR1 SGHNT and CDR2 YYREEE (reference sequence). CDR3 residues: CASSLSTVSYTF. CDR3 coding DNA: TGTGCCAGCAGCTTGTCGACAGTAAGCTACACCTTC.

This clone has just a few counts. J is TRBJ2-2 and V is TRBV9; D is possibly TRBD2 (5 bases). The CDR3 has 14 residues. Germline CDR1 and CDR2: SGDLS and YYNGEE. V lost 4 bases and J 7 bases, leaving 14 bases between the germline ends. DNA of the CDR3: TGTGCCAGCAGCAAGAGGGCCGGTGGCGGGGAGCTGTTTTTT. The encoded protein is CASSKRAGGGELFF.

The CDR3 region is CASSSLPGLAQNEQFF. For the CDR3, the DNA is TGTGCCAGCAGCTCCCTCCCGGGACTAGCTCAGAATGAGCAGTTCTTC. V usage is TRBV27 and J usage is TRBJ2-1; 9 bases map to TRBD2. The V gene end was trimmed by 6 bases and the J gene end by 7 bases; junction bases not matched to a gene: 13. CDR1 is MNHEY, CDR2 SMNVEV, per germline (reference sequence). The CDR3 spans 16 residues.

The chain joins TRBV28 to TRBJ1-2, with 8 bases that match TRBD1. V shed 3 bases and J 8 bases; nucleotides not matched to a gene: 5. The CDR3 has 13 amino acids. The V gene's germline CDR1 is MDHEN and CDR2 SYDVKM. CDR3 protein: CASSFTQGVGYTF. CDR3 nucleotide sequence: TGTGCCAGCAGTTTTACACAGGGGGTCGGCTACACCTTC.

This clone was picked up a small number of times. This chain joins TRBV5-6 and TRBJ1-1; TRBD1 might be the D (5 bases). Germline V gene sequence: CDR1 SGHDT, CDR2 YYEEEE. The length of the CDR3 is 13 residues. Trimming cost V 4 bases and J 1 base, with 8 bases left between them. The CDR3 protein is CASSTTGNTEAFF. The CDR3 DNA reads TGTGCCAGCAGCACAACAGGGAACACTGAAGCTTTCTTT.

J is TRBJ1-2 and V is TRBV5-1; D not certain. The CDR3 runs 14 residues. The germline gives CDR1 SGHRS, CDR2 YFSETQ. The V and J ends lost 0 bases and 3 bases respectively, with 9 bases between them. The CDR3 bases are TGCGCCAGCAGCTTGGCGAACACCTACTATGGCTACACCTTC. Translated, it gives CASSLANTYYGYTF.

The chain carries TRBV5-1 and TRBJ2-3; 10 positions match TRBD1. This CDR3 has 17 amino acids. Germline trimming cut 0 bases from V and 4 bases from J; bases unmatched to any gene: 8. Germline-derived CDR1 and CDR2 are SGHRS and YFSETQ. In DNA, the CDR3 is TGCGCCAGCAGCTTGGCCCCGGGACAGGGGTTTTCAGATACGCAGTATTTT. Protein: CASSLAPGQGFSDTQYF.

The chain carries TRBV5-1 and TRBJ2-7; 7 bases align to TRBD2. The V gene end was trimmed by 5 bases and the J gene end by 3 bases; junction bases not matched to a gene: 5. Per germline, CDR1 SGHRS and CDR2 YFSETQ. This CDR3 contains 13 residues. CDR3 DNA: TGCGCCAGCAGGAGCGGACTAGACTACGAGCAGTACTTC. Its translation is CASRSGLDYEQYF.

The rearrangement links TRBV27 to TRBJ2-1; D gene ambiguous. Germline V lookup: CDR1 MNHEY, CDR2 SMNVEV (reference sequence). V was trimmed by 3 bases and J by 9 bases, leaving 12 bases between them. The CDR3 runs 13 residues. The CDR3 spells CASSLISSSEQFF. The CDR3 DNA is TGTGCCAGCAGTTTGATCTCATCTAGTGAGCAGTTCTTC.

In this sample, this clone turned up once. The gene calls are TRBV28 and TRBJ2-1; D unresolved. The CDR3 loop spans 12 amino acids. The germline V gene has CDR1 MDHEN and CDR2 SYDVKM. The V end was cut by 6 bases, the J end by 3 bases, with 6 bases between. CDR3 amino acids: CASRLNYNEQFF. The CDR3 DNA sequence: TGTGCCAGCAGACTCAACTACAATGAGCAGTTCTTC.

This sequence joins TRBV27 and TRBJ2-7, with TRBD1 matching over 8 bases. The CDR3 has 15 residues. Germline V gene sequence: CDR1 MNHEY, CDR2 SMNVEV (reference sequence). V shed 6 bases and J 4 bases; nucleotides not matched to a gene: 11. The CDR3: CASSQTPGQVYEQYF. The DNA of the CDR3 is TGTGCCAGCAGCCAGACCCCGGGACAGGTTTACGAGCAGTACTTC.

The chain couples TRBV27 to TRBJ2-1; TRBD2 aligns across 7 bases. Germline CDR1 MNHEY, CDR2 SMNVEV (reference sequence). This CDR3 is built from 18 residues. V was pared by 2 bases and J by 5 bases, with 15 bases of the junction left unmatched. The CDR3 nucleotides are TGTGCCAGCAGTTTAGGCCCCTTTGGGACGCGGGGGAACAATGAGCAGTTCTTC. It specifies CASSLGPFGTRGNNEQFF.

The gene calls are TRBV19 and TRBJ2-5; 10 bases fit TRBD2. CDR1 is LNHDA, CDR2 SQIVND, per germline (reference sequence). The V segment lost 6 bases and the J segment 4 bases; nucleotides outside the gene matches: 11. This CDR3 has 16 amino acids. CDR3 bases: TGTGCCAGTAGCCCCTGGAGCGGGAGGGCCGGAGAGACCCAGTACTTC. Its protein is CASSPWSGRAGETQYF. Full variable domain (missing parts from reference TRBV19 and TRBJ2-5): DGGITQSPKYLFRKEGQNVTLSCEQNLNHDAMYWYRQDPGQGLRLIYYSQIVNDFQKGDIAEGYSVSREKKESFPLTVTSAQKNPTAFYLCASSPWSGRAGETQYFGPGTRLLVL.

This CDR3 reads CASSYSGGSSYNEQFF. CDR3 nucleotides: TGTGCCAGCAGTTACTCGGGGGGGAGCTCCTACAATGAGCAGTTCTTC. V gene TRBV6-5 combines with J gene TRBJ2-1, with 7 bases aligning to TRBD2. The CDR3 is made up of 16 amino acids. V trimming: 0 bases; J trimming: 0 bases; junction bases outside the gene matches: 2. CDR1 is MNHEY and CDR2 is SVGAGI in the germline V gene.

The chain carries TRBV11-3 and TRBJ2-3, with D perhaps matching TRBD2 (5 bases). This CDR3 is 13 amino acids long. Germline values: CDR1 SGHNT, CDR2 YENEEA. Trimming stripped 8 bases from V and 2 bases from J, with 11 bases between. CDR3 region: CASRGLNTDTQYF. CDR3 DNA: TGTGCCAGCCGGGGTTTGAACACAGATACGCAGTATTTT.

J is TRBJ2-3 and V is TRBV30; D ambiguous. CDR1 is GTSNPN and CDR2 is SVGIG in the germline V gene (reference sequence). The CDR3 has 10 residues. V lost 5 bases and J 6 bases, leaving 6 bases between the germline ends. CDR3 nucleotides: TGTGCCTGGGCGTACGATACGCAGTATTTT. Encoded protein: CAWAYDTQYF.

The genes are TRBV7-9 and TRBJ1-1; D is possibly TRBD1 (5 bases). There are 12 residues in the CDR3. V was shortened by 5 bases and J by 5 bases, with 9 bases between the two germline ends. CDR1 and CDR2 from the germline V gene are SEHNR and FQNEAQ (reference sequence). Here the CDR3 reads CASSDSGTEAFF. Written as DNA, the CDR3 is TGTGCCAGCAGCGACAGCGGGACTGAAGCTTTCTTT.

The CDR3 DNA sequence: TGTGCCAGCAGTGAATACGGGGGAAGCAATCAGCCCCAGCATTTT. It translates to CASSEYGGSNQPQHF. The chain is built from TRBV6-1 and TRBJ1-5; the D gene is possibly TRBD1 (5 bases). Deletions cut 2 bases from V and 1 base from J, with 9 bases between. The CDR3 contains 15 residues. From germline, CDR1 is MNHNS and CDR2 SASEGT.

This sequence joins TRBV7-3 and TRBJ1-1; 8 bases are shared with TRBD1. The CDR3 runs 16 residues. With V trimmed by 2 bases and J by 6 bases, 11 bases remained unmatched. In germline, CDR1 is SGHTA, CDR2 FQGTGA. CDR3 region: CASSLGPGGSFSEAFF. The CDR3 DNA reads TGTGCCAGCAGCTTAGGTCCAGGGGGCAGTTTTTCTGAAGCTTTCTTT.

CDR3 residues: CASSRTLEGRNTIYF. The CDR3 DNA sequence: TGTGCCAGCAGTCGAACCCTGGAAGGGAGGAACACCATATATTTT. J is TRBJ1-3 and V is TRBV27; the D is unclear. The CDR3 runs 15 residues. Trimming removed 5 bases from V and 7 bases from J, with 18 bases in between. Germline loops: CDR1 MNHEY, CDR2 SMNVEV (reference sequence).